The 17 T cell receptor beta chains below all came from one sample that was sequenced in a study of T cell clones after liver transplantation. Profiled with immunoSEQ multiplex PCR; TCRdb holds only in-frame clones, not every one. The sample has around 51,000 clones; roughly nine tenths are singletons. The sequencing used CD8+ T cells from blood, collected 12 months after liver transplant. All receptors derive from a human patient who received a liver transplant. A subset of T cells may come from the graft donor.

The rearrangement uses TRBV19 and TRBJ2-1; D uncertain. This CDR3 has 14 amino acids. V was trimmed by 8 bases and J by 0 bases, leaving 11 bases between them. CDR1 is LNHDA and CDR2 is SQIVND in the germline V gene (reference sequence). The CDR3 bases are TGTGCCAGTTCTTCTCAGAGCTCCTACAATGAGCAGTTCTTC. Translated: CASSSQSSYNEQFF.

The J gene is TRBJ1-3, the V gene TRBV14; D is uncertain. From germline, CDR1 is SGHDN and CDR2 FVKESK. V was trimmed by 4 bases and J by 8 bases, leaving 12 bases between them. This CDR3 region has 13 residues. CDR3 amino acids: CASSRLLGDTIYF. The CDR3 DNA sequence: TGTGCCAGCAGCCGCCTGTTGGGAGACACCATATATTTT.

There are a few counts of this clone. The chain carries TRBV2 and TRBJ1-1; D might be TRBD1 (6 bases). Germline V gene sequence: CDR1 SNHLY, CDR2 FYNNEI. Trimming cost V 2 bases and J 5 bases, with 9 bases left between them. The CDR3 is made up of 13 amino acids. The CDR3 nucleotides are TGTGCCAGCAGTGAAAGGGGGGTAACTGAAGCTTTCTTT. As protein: CASSERGVTEAFF. Using reference TRBV2 and TRBJ1-1 for the parts outside the CDR3, the full variable domain is EPEVTQTPSHQVTQMGQEVILRCVPISNHLYFYWYRQILGQKVEFLVSFYNNEISEKSEIFDDQFSVERPDGSNFTLKIRSTKLEDSAMYFCASSERGVTEAFFGQGTRLTVV.

The rearrangement uses TRBV28 and TRBJ1-4; 7 nucleotides align to TRBD1. The CDR3 is 17 amino acids. Germline V gene lookup returns CDR1 MDHEN and CDR2 SYDVKM. The J segment lost 6 bases and the V segment lost 4 bases, leaving 14 bases of the junction unmatched. The CDR3 DNA follows: TGTGCCAGCAGTTGGAACCTAGACAGGGCCGACGATGAAAAACTGTTTTTT. Translation gives CASSWNLDRADDEKLFF.

The V call is TRBV29-1, the J call TRBJ1-1; 7 bases match TRBD1. CDR1 is SQVTM, CDR2 ANQGSEA, per germline. The length of the CDR3 is 12 residues. CDR3: CTHLTGLAEAFF. The CDR3 DNA is TGCACCCATCTGACAGGGCTCGCTGAAGCTTTCTTT.

In DNA form, the CDR3 reads TGTGCCATCAGTGAGTGGGGGGAATCCTACGAGCAGTACTTC. Translation: CAISEWGESYEQYF. The genes are TRBV10-3 and TRBJ2-7; weak D call: TRBD2 (6 bases). CDR1 ENHRY and CDR2 SYGVKD come from the germline V gene. Trimming shortened V by 1 base and J by 1 base, and 8 bases separated the two germline ends. There are 14 residues in the CDR3.

The chain uses TRBV6-5 and TRBJ2-1; 8 bases match TRBD1. CDR1 and CDR2 (germline): MNHEY, SVGAGI. The CDR3 runs 14 residues. The trim removed 7 bases at V and 8 bases at J, leaving 10 bases unmatched. The CDR3 DNA follows: TGTGCCAGCAAAAAGAGCCCGGGACAGGATGAGCAGTTCTTC. Translation gives CASKKSPGQDEQFF.

This rearrangement joins TRBV27 to TRBJ2-2, with D perhaps matching TRBD2 (5 bases). The germline V and J ends were trimmed by 6 bases and 6 bases, with 14 bases remaining between them. Per the germline V gene, CDR1 is MNHEY and CDR2 is SMNVEV (reference sequence). This CDR3 contains 14 residues. The DNA of the CDR3 is TGTGCCAGCAGCCTAACTAGAGGCCCCGGGGAGCTGTTTTTT. Encoded protein: CASSLTRGPGELFF.

This clone appeared once. One end of the junction varies from germline; a read error may be responsible. Different DNA sequences within this sample yield the same CDR3. The V call is TRBV5-6, the J call TRBJ2-3, with D uncertain. The germline V gene has CDR1 SGHDT and CDR2 YYEEEE. The CDR3 has 13 residues. Here the CDR3 reads CASSNFITDTQYF. For the CDR3, the DNA is TGCGCCAGCAGCAACTTTATCACAGATACGCAGTATTTT.

The rearrangement joins TRBV6-1 to TRBJ2-7; D is unclear. CDR3 length: 13 amino acids. V dropped 3 bases and J dropped 0 bases, with 6 bases sitting between them. Germline V lookup: CDR1 MNHNS, CDR2 SASEGT. Here the CDR3 DNA reads TGTGCCAGCAGTGACCCGGACTCCTACGAGCAGTACTTC. It encodes CASSDPDSYEQYF.

V is TRBV6-5 and J is TRBJ2-1; 7 bases agree with TRBD2. This CDR3 contains 15 residues. The J segment lost 8 bases and the V segment lost 0 bases, leaving 7 bases of the junction unmatched. Germline V gives CDR1 MNHEY, CDR2 SVGAGI. The CDR3 DNA is TGTGCCAGCAGTTACTCGGGGGAGGGCCACTATGAGCAGTTCTTC. Translating it yields CASSYSGEGHYEQFF.

The chain combines TRBV19 with TRBJ2-1; tentatively, D is TRBD2 (6 bases). Trimming cost V 5 bases and J 5 bases, with 13 bases left between them. The germline V gene has CDR1 LNHDA and CDR2 SQIVND (reference sequence). CDR3 size: 14 residues. CDR3 DNA: TGTGCCAGTAGTTTCGGGGGACGGCACAATGAGCAGTTCTTC. Its translation is CASSFGGRHNEQFF.

This chain links TRBV7-9 with TRBJ2-1; D possibly corresponds to TRBD1 (5 bases). The CDR3 spans 14 residues. Deletions cut 5 bases from V and 8 bases from J, with 16 bases between. Germline lookup yields CDR1 SEHNR and CDR2 FQNEAQ (reference sequence). CDR3 bases: TGTGCCAGCAGCGCCGGCGCCAGGGTCGATGAGCAGTTCTTC. It codes for CASSAGARVDEQFF.

The chain recombines TRBV29-1 with TRBJ2-3; D is ambiguous. Per the germline V gene, CDR1 is SQVTM and CDR2 is ANQGSEA. This CDR3 has 12 amino acids. Trimming left V 5 bases short and J 1 base short, with 7 bases between. CDR3 protein: CSVMSGTDTQYF. In DNA, the CDR3 is TGCAGCGTTATGAGCGGCACAGATACGCAGTATTTT.

This clone was detected only a few times. The rearrangement links TRBV9 to TRBJ2-2; unclear D gene. Deletions cut 8 bases from V and 0 bases from J, with 11 bases between. The germline V gene encodes CDR1 SGDLS and CDR2 YYNGEE. The CDR3 loop spans 14 amino acids. The CDR3 protein is CASGLGPNTGELFF. CDR3 nucleotides: TGTGCCAGTGGATTAGGACCGAACACCGGGGAGCTGTTTTTT.

The chain is built from TRBV7-9 and TRBJ1-1, with 8 bases that match TRBD1. CDR1 and CDR2 from the germline V gene are SEHNR and FQNEAQ (reference sequence). The CDR3 runs to 16 residues. V dropped 5 bases and J dropped 3; count of bases not matched to a gene: 11. The CDR3 region is CASSNTDRAADTEAFF. CDR3 sequence (DNA): TGTGCCAGCAGCAATACGGACAGGGCCGCCGACACTGAAGCTTTCTTT.

The chain carries TRBV6-1 and TRBJ2-7; TRBD1 or TRBD2 may be the D gene (6 bases each). This CDR3 comprises 13 residues. Germline V lookup: CDR1 MNHNS, CDR2 SASEGT. V was trimmed by 8 bases and J by 1 base, leaving 12 bases between them. CDR3 protein: CASGGDNSYEQYF. CDR3 coding DNA: TGTGCCAGCGGAGGGGACAATTCCTACGAGCAGTACTTC.